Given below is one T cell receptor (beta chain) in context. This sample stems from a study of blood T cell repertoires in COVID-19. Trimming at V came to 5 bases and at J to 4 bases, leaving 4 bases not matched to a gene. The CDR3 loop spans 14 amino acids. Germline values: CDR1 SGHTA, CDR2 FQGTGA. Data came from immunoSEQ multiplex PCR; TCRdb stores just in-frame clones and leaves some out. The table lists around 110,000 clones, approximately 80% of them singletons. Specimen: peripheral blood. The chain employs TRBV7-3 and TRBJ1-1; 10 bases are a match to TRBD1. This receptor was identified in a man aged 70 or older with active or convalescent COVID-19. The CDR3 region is CASSRTGGPTEAFF. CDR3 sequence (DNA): TGTGCCAGCAGCAGGACAGGGGGGCCCACTGAAGCTTTCTTT.